What follows are 32 T cell receptor beta chains derived from one specimen sequenced in a study of metastatic and nonmetastatic thyroid tumors. No treatment had been given to any patient before thyroid surgery. TCRdb re-called the PCR reads through MiXCR. Counted here are 27,000 or so clones, about 15% occurring once; the ten biggest clones make up about a sixth. The specimen was blood. These receptor sequences come from a male donor with papillary thyroid cancer or a benign thyroid nodule (not recorded which). Some clones in this sample may be carry-over from other donors' samples.

This clone is termed medium-sized. The chain is built from TRBV11-2 and TRBJ2-7; D may be TRBD1 or TRBD2 (5 bases each). The V and J ends lost 5 bases and 5 bases respectively, with 25 bases between them. The CDR3 has 17 residues. Germline V CDR1 and CDR2: SGHAT, FQNNGV. The CDR3 region has the DNA TGTGCCAGCAGCCCGTCAGGGAACCCTATTTTCGGGAACGAGCAGTACTTC. Amino acid sequence: CASSPSGNPIFGNEQYF. Filled out from reference TRBV11-2 and TRBJ2-7, the complete variable domain reads EAGVAQSPRYKIIEKRQSVAFWCNPISGHATLYWYQQILGQGPKLLIQFQNNGVVDDSQLPKDRFSAERLKGVDSTLKIQPAKLEDSAVYLCASSPSGNPIFGNEQYFGPGTRLTVT.

This clone has a handful of counts. No conserved phenylalanine or tryptophan is present at the end of the CDR3, so a read error is the likely explanation. The CDR3 bases are TGTGCCAGCATCCTACGTGGACTTGCAAACTATGGCTACACCCTC. Amino acids: CASILRGLANYGYTL. The rearrangement links TRBV28 to TRBJ1-2; D gene uncertain. The V gene's germline CDR1 is MDHEN and CDR2 SYDVKM. This CDR3 comprises 15 residues. The V and J ends lost 7 bases and 2 bases respectively, with 17 bases between them.

The chain carries TRBV20-1 and TRBJ2-7, with D possibly called TRBD1 or TRBD2 (5 bases each). V lost 1 base, J lost 2 bases, and 12 bases lay in between. The length of the CDR3 is 14 residues. Germline CDR1 DFQATT, CDR2 SNEGSKA (reference sequence). In nucleotides, the CDR3 is TGCAGTGCTAGAGGCCCCGGGACGGCCTACGAGCAGTACTTC. This sequence encodes CSARGPGTAYEQYF.

V and J are TRBV7-3 and TRBJ1-2; the D gene is possibly TRBD1 (5 bases). The ends were cut back, 4 bases at V and 3 bases at J, with 18 bases in the middle. Germline V lookup: CDR1 SGHTA, CDR2 FQGTGA. The CDR3 is 16 amino acids. CDR3 nucleotides: TGTGCCAGCAGCTCCCACGTAGCGGGGGGTCACTATGGCTACACCTTC. Translation gives CASSSHVAGGHYGYTF.

This clone was counted many times. The chain has TRBV27 and TRBJ2-5; D is unresolved. The CDR3 is made up of 15 amino acids. The V end was cut by 2 bases, the J end by 0 bases, with 10 bases between. Germline loops: CDR1 MNHEY, CDR2 SMNVEV (reference sequence). CDR3 sequence reads: CASSLPLQYQETQYF. The CDR3 bases are TGTGCCAGCAGTTTACCCTTACAGTACCAAGAGACCCAGTACTTC.

By proportion, this clone is medium-sized. This chain links TRBV9 with TRBJ1-1; 7 bases agree with TRBD1. CDR3 length: 17 amino acids. The junction had 8 bases not matched to a gene; V was cut back by 0 bases and J by 0 bases. The germline CDR1 and CDR2 sequences are SGDLS and YYNGEE. This CDR3 reads CASSVDPHRGMNTEAFF. CDR3 nucleotides: TGTGCCAGCAGCGTAGACCCACACAGGGGAATGAACACTGAAGCTTTCTTT. The whole variable domain, filled in from reference TRBV9 and TRBJ1-1, reads DSGVTQTPKHLITATGQRVTLRCSPRSGDLSVYWYQQSLDQGLQFLIQYYNGEERAKGNILERFSAQQFPDLHSELNLSSLELGDSALYFCASSVDPHRGMNTEAFFGQGTRLTVV.

This clone appeared a few times. V and J are TRBV19 and TRBJ1-5; TRBD1 matches 8 bases. Germline assignment: CDR1 LNHDA and CDR2 SQIVND (reference sequence). The V and J ends lost 5 bases and 4 bases, in that order; junction bases with no gene match: 7. This CDR3 has 15 amino acids. CDR3 sequence: CASSLDRGGNQPQHF. DNA of the CDR3: TGTGCCAGTAGTCTCGACAGGGGTGGAAATCAGCCCCAGCATTTT.

This clone occurred many times. V usage is TRBV20-1 and J usage is TRBJ1-2, with D possibly TRBD1 on 6 matching bases. Germline lookup yields CDR1 DFQATT and CDR2 SNEGSKA (reference sequence). V lost 6 bases and J 2 bases, leaving 16 bases between the germline ends. The CDR3 length is 14 residues. This CDR3 reads CSASLPQGNYGYTF. The CDR3, as DNA: TGCAGTGCAAGCCTTCCTCAGGGGAACTATGGCTACACCTTC.

This clone was seen ten or more times. This chain joins TRBV15 and TRBJ2-1; D remains ambiguous. CDR1 and CDR2 (germline): LNHNV, YYDKDF (reference sequence). V lost 0 bases to trimming and J lost 4 bases, with 7 bases between them. The CDR3 has 14 amino acids. Here the CDR3 reads CATSRDYGYNEQFF. CDR3 coding DNA: TGTGCCACCAGCAGAGACTACGGGTACAATGAGCAGTTCTTC.

This clone has ten or more counts. The CDR3: CASSVGYSNQPQHF. DNA of the CDR3: TGTGCCAGCAGTGTGGGTTATAGCAATCAGCCCCAGCATTTT. This chain joins TRBV6-1 and TRBJ1-5; D ambiguous. CDR3 length: 14 amino acids. The V and J ends lost 4 bases and 0 bases respectively, with 7 bases between them. CDR1 MNHNS and CDR2 SASEGT come from the germline V gene.

This clone has a handful of counts. A read error may be the cause here, since a much bigger clone is one base away. CDR3 bases: TGCGCCGGCAGAGTCCTAGAGACCCAGTACTTC. As protein: CAGRVLETQYF. The J gene is TRBJ2-5, the V gene TRBV5-1; D unclear. Germline loops: CDR1 SGHRS, CDR2 YFSETQ. The CDR3 is 11 residues long.

This clone was seen many times. The chain joins TRBV11-2 to TRBJ2-1; D gene unclear. The CDR3 totals 12 residues. Per the germline V gene, CDR1 is SGHAT and CDR2 is FQNNGV. Between the trimmed V and J ends, which lost 5 bases and 6 bases, there was a span of 8 bases. The CDR3 DNA reads as TGTGCCAGCAGCCCTGTCGGCAATGAGCAGTTCTTC. Protein sequence: CASSPVGNEQFF.

This clone was detected many times. This rearrangement joins TRBV20-1 to TRBJ2-7, with 11 bases lining up with TRBD2. The CDR3 sequence is 14 residues long. The J segment lost 7 bases and the V segment lost 7 bases, leaving 12 bases of the junction unmatched. The germline V gene has CDR1 DFQATT and CDR2 SNEGSKA (reference sequence). The CDR3 here is CSGVPSGRWGEQYF. CDR3 coding DNA: TGCAGTGGGGTCCCTAGCGGGAGGTGGGGGGAGCAGTACTTC.

This clone is medium-sized by share. V is TRBV6-1 and J is TRBJ2-3; 9 bases align to TRBD2. The V gene's germline CDR1 is MNHNS and CDR2 SASEGT. CDR3 length equals 15 residues. V trimming: 4 bases; J trimming: 4 bases; junction bases outside the gene matches: 6. This CDR3 reads CASSAGGGAADTQYF. The CDR3 nucleotides read TGTGCCAGCAGTGCTGGCGGGGGGGCTGCAGATACGCAGTATTTT.

The table lists this clone with many counts. This chain connects TRBV20-1 to TRBJ2-3; 16 bases map to TRBD2. The germline gives CDR1 DFQATT, CDR2 SNEGSKA (reference sequence). Losses at the gene ends were 7 bases for V and 4 bases for J; bases not matched to a gene: 14. The CDR3 contains 18 residues. CDR3 nucleotides: TGCAGTGTTCTTCGCCCGGGACTAGCGGGAGGGCCGCCAGATACGCAGTATTTT. It specifies CSVLRPGLAGGPPDTQYF.

This clone was seen repeatedly, ten times or more. The chain employs TRBV5-6 and TRBJ1-4; 10 bases agree with TRBD1. V gave up 4 bases and J gave up 7 bases; unmatched junction bases: 7. The CDR3 totals 15 residues. The germline V gene encodes CDR1 SGHDT and CDR2 YYEEEE. The CDR3 region is CASSMTGGGGEKLFF. The CDR3 nucleotides read TGTGCCAGCAGCATGACAGGGGGCGGTGGTGAAAAACTGTTTTTT.

Ten or more counts support this clone. This may arise from a read error, as a much more abundant clone is one base away. The J gene is TRBJ2-5, the V gene TRBV25-1; 8 bases line up with TRBD2. Germline V gene sequence: CDR1 MGHDK, CDR2 SYGVNS. The CDR3 consists of 15 residues. The CDR3: CVSSPLFGGAETQYF. The CDR3 DNA reads TGTGTCAGCAGTCCCCTCTTCGGGGGGGCGGAGACCCAGTACTTC.

This clone was seen repeatedly, ten times or more. The same CDR3 arises from other DNA sequences in this sample as well. The rearrangement joins TRBV9 to TRBJ2-2; no clear D gene. The germline V gene encodes CDR1 SGDLS and CDR2 YYNGEE. Trimming took off 0 bases at V and 7 bases at J, with 4 bases between the two ends. This CDR3 region has 12 residues. In nucleotides, the CDR3 is TGTGCCAGCAGCGTAGGGAGCGGGGAGCTGTTTTTT. Its protein product is CASSVGSGELFF.

This clone has only a few counts. The final CDR3 position lacks the conserved phenylalanine or tryptophan, pointing to a likely read error. J is TRBJ1-2 and V is TRBV30; TRBD1 might be the D (5 bases). V was shortened by 3 bases and J by 2 bases, with 7 bases between the two germline ends. The CDR3 has 12 residues. Germline loops: CDR1 GTSNPN, CDR2 SVGIG (reference sequence). CDR3 loop: CAWRGQNYGYTL. CDR3 DNA: TGTGCCTGGAGGGGGCAGAACTATGGCTACACCCTC.

The chain joins TRBV6-2 or TRBV6-3 to TRBJ2-7; no definite D call. Deletions cut 0 bases from V and 6 bases from J, with 12 bases between. Germline V CDR1 and CDR2: MNHEY, SVGEGT. The CDR3 is 14 residues long. CDR3 coding DNA: TGTGCCAGCAGTTACTCACAGTCATTCGTCGAGCAGTACTTC. Translated: CASSYSQSFVEQYF.

The rearrangement joins TRBV5-4 to TRBJ2-3; TRBD1 agrees at 7 bases. The CDR3 is made up of 15 amino acids. With V trimmed by 2 bases and J by 4 bases, 7 bases remained unmatched. Germline-derived CDR1 and CDR2 are SGHNT and YYREEE (reference sequence). CDR3 sequence: CASSLTGQAADTQYF. The DNA of the CDR3 is TGTGCCAGCAGCTTAACCGGACAGGCCGCAGATACGCAGTATTTT.

This clone has at least ten counts. The V and J genes are TRBV19 and TRBJ1-5, with D perhaps matching TRBD1 (6 bases). V lost 5 bases and J 3 bases, leaving 14 bases between the germline ends. Germline V gene data show CDR1 as LNHDA and CDR2 as SQIVND (reference sequence). The CDR3 sequence is 15 residues long. CDR3 nucleotides: TGTGCCAGTAGTTATGGGGGCGTCGACAATCAGCCCCAGCATTTT. This gives the protein CASSYGGVDNQPQHF.

This clone counts as medium-sized (0.01 to 0.1%). This rearrangement joins TRBV11-3 to TRBJ1-1; D is uncertain. V dropped 1 base and J dropped 1 base, with 4 bases sitting between them. Germline V gives CDR1 SGHNT, CDR2 YENEEA. This CDR3 comprises 13 residues. In DNA, the CDR3 is TGTGCCAGCAGCTTAGTACAGAACACTGAAGCTTTCTTT. Protein: CASSLVQNTEAFF.

This clone appeared many times. The V and J genes are TRBV24-1 and TRBJ2-1; 7 bases are a match to TRBD1. CDR3 length: 12 amino acids. Germline V gene data show CDR1 as KGHDR and CDR2 as SFDVKD. The V segment lost 8 bases and the J segment 6 bases; nucleotides outside the gene matches: 3. CDR3 in amino acids: CATKGAPNEQFF. CDR3 coding DNA: TGTGCCACCAAGGGGGCGCCCAATGAGCAGTTCTTC.

V usage is TRBV5-6 and J usage is TRBJ2-7; 7 nucleotides match TRBD2. The CDR3 spans 15 residues. V dropped 3 bases and J dropped 2; count of bases not matched to a gene: 8. The V gene's germline CDR1 is SGHDT and CDR2 YYEEEE. The DNA for the CDR3 is TGTGCCAGCAGCTCCGGACTAGTTGGAACCTACGAGCAGTACTTC. This gives the protein CASSSGLVGTYEQYF.

This clone was seen repeatedly, ten times or more. The genes are TRBV4-2 and TRBJ2-6; D may be TRBD1 or TRBD2 (6 bases each). Trimming stripped 1 base from V and 0 bases from J, with 13 bases between. The CDR3 runs to 18 residues. CDR1 and CDR2 (germline): LGHNA, YNFKEQ. This chain's CDR3 is CASSQGGASYSGANVLTF. DNA of the CDR3: TGTGCCAGCAGCCAAGGGGGGGCCTCTTACTCTGGGGCCAACGTCCTGACTTTC.

This clone came up many times. A junction boundary mismatches the germline segment, possibly from a read error. The rearrangement uses TRBV6-6 and TRBJ2-1, with D uncertain. CDR3 length: 12 amino acids. The germline CDR1 and CDR2 sequences are MNHNY and SVGAGI (reference sequence). DNA of the CDR3: TGTGCCAGCAGTTACTCCTTCAATGAGCAGTTCTTC. Amino acids: CASSYSFNEQFF.

This clone was seen at least ten times. The rearrangement links TRBV27 to TRBJ1-6; 10 bases are a match to TRBD1. Per germline, CDR1 MNHEY and CDR2 SMNVEV (reference sequence). The CDR3 has 15 residues. V was clipped by 5 bases and J by 7 bases; unmatched bases: 5. The CDR3 DNA is TGTGCCAGCAGTAGAACGACAGGGGGCAATTCACCCCTCCACTTT. Protein: CASSRTTGGNSPLHF.

Many counts were recorded for this clone. V usage is TRBV20-1 and J usage is TRBJ2-7; perhaps D is TRBD1 or TRBD2 (5 bases each). V lost 3 bases and J 2 bases, leaving 11 bases between the germline ends. Germline values: CDR1 DFQATT, CDR2 SNEGSKA (reference sequence). This CDR3 is built from 13 residues. DNA of the CDR3: TGCAGTGCTAGCCCCGGGGCCGCCTACGAGCAGTACTTC. Its translation is CSASPGAAYEQYF.

Many counts were recorded for this clone. The gene calls are TRBV3-1 and TRBJ1-2; no clear D gene. V lost 3 bases and J 4 bases, leaving 9 bases between the germline ends. In germline, CDR1 is LGHDT, CDR2 YNNKEL (reference sequence). The CDR3 contains 13 residues. CDR3 DNA sequence: TGTGCCAGCAGCCACTCCCTCGGCTATGGCTACACCTTC. It codes for CASSHSLGYGYTF.

At least ten counts were recorded for this clone. V gene TRBV9 combines with J gene TRBJ1-3, with D hard to call. With 4 bases removed from V and 0 bases from J, the gap between germline ends came to 11 bases. Germline loops: CDR1 SGDLS, CDR2 YYNGEE. The CDR3 has 15 residues. CDR3 protein: CASSLGTVSGNTIYF. The CDR3 region has the DNA TGTGCCAGCAGCTTGGGAACGGTCTCTGGAAACACCATATATTTT.

Ten or more counts support this clone. The chain carries TRBV25-1 and TRBJ2-7, with 7 bases identical to TRBD1. This CDR3 region has 13 residues. V was clipped by 11 bases and J by 3 bases; unmatched bases: 10. The germline gives CDR1 MGHDK, CDR2 SYGVNS. The DNA of the CDR3 is TGTGCCGCGACAGGGAATGGGGACTACGAGCAGTACTTC. It is translated as CAATGNGDYEQYF.